The 2 T cell receptor beta chains listed next were all sequenced from one sample in a study of T cell responses to AZD1222 COVID-19 vaccine. Here immunoSEQ multiplex PCR was the method, and the copy in TCRdb shows in-frame clones only, minus some. The sample holds about 100,000 clones; around 87% are singletons and the top ten take more than 15%. Sample: peripheral blood, taken on day 0 of AZD1222 vaccination. The receptors come from an adult in good health.

V gene TRBV3-1 (or the pseudogene TRBV3-2) combines with J gene TRBJ2-2, with D tentatively TRBD2 (6 bases). The CDR3 is 13 amino acids. Looked up from germline, CDR1 is LGHDT and CDR2 is YNNKEL (reference sequence). The V gene lost 4 bases and the J gene lost 6 bases, with 9 bases spanning the gap. CDR3 protein: CASSPSGAGELFF. The CDR3, as DNA: TGTGCCAGCAGCCCTTCGGGGGCCGGGGAGCTGTTTTTT.

Note on this clone: Other nucleotide sequences in the sample specify the same CDR3. V gene TRBV19 combines with J gene TRBJ2-3; D remains unclear. Trimming pared 2 bases from V and 1 base from J, leaving 4 bases between. Germline loops: CDR1 LNHDA, CDR2 SQIVND (reference sequence). The CDR3 is 13 residues long. The CDR3 DNA reads TGTGCCAGTAGTATAACAGGCACAGATACGCAGTATTTT. The encoded protein is CASSITGTDTQYF. Variable domain in full (rest from reference TRBV19 and TRBJ2-3): DGGITQSPKYLFRKEGQNVTLSCEQNLNHDAMYWYRQDPGQGLRLIYYSQIVNDFQKGDIAEGYSVSREKKESFPLTVTSAQKNPTAFYLCASSITGTDTQYFGPGTRLTVL.